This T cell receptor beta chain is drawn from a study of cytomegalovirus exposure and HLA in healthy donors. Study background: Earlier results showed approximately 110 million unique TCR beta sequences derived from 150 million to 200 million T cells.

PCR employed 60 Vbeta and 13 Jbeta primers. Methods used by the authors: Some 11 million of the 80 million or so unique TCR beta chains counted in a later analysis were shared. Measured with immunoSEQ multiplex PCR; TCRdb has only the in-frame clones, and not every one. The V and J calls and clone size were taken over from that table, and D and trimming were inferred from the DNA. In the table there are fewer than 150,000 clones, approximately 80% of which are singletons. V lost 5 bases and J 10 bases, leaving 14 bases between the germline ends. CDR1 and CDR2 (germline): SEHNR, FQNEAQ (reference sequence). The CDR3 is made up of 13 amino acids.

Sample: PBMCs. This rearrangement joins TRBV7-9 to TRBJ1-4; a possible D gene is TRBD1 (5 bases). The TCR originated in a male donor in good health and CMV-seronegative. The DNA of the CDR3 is TGTGCCAGCAGCGGCCGCAGGGAAGGAAAACTGTTTTTT. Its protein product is CASSGRREGKLFF.